This entry features one T cell receptor beta chain sequence. The sample originates from a study of T cell changes during pregnancy in multiple sclerosis. Assay used: immunoSEQ multiplex PCR; TCRdb lists only in-frame clones, some missing. The profile shows around 48,000 clones, 88% of them singletons. The V end lost 1 base, the J end lost 2 bases, and 15 bases lay between the germline ends. The CDR3 consists of 16 residues. Germline lookup yields CDR1 MGHRA and CDR2 YSYEKL. The genes are TRBV4-1 and TRBJ2-7; unclear D gene. The sequence derives from a female donor with multiple sclerosis, enrolled in a pregnancy study. The source was CD4+ T cells from peripheral blood mononuclear cells, collected in the second trimester of pregnancy. The CDR3 sequence: CASSQAVAPKTYEQYF. In DNA form, the CDR3 reads TGCGCCAGCAGCCAAGCGGTAGCCCCGAAAACCTACGAGCAGTACTTC.